The rows below give T cell receptor beta chains drawn from one sample of a study of blood T cell repertoires in COVID-19. TCRdb keeps only in-frame clones here, not all; method: immunoSEQ multiplex PCR. The repertoire holds around 430,000 clones, 70% to 90% seen once, with roughly 12% in the top ten. Sequenced: peripheral blood. These receptors originate from a woman aged 50 to 65 with COVID-19, enrolled during active disease. The CDR3 runs from the conserved cysteine through the conserved F or W. Fields, in order: V gene, D gene, clone size, J gene, CDR3 protein, CDR3 DNA. A D gene is named only where the DNA matches it firmly. A clone size is listed for some rows: how often the clone was seen (once, few, many), or a class if it is expanded.

V gene: TRBV6-5; D gene: TRBD1; clone size: -; J gene: TRBJ2-7; CDR3 protein: CASSYSPGTGGYEQYF; CDR3 DNA: TGTGCCAGCAGTTACTCGCCCGGGACAGGGGGGTACGAGCAGTACTTC
V gene: TRBV30; D gene: -; clone size: -; J gene: TRBJ1-4; CDR3 protein: CAWGQINEKLFF; CDR3 DNA: TGTGCCTGGGGACAGATTAATGAAAAACTGTTTTTT
V gene: TRBV3-1/TRBV3-2; D gene: TRBD1; clone size: -; J gene: TRBJ2-7; CDR3 protein: CASSLSGQGAPYEQYF; CDR3 DNA: TGTGCCAGCAGCCTTTCAGGACAGGGGGCCCCCTACGAGCAGTACTTC
V gene: TRBV6-5; D gene: -; clone size: -; J gene: TRBJ1-1; CDR3 protein: CASLLGGTTEAFF; CDR3 DNA: TGTGCCAGCCTACTGGGAGGGACCACTGAAGCTTTCTTT
V gene: TRBV7-2; D gene: -; clone size: -; J gene: TRBJ2-5; CDR3 protein: CASSFLRASAGETQYF; CDR3 DNA: TGTGCCAGCAGCTTCCTCCGGGCCTCCGCGGGGGAGACCCAGTACTTC
V gene: TRBV27; D gene: -; clone size: few; J gene: TRBJ1-1; CDR3 protein: CASSSTGLNTEAFF; CDR3 DNA: TGTGCCAGCAGTTCTACAGGACTGAACACTGAAGCTTTCTTT
V gene: TRBV5-1; D gene: TRBD1; clone size: -; J gene: TRBJ2-5; CDR3 protein: CASSSGTGGTTGETQYF; CDR3 DNA: TGCGCCAGCAGCTCCGGGACAGGGGGAACGACGGGAGAGACCCAGTACTTC
V gene: TRBV28; D gene: -; clone size: -; J gene: TRBJ2-2; CDR3 protein: CASSLRWGHGGELFF; CDR3 DNA: TGTGCCAGCAGTTTACGATGGGGGCACGGCGGGGAGCTGTTTTTT
V gene: TRBV6-5; D gene: -; clone size: once; J gene: TRBJ1-1; CDR3 protein: CASSLYTEAFF; CDR3 DNA: TGTGCCAGCAGCTTGTACACTGAAGCTTTCTTT
V gene: TRBV18; D gene: TRBD1; clone size: once; J gene: TRBJ1-2; CDR3 protein: CASSPPGQVIVDTF; CDR3 DNA: TGTGCCAGCTCACCCCCGGGACAGGTTATAGTAGACACCTTC
V gene: TRBV19; D gene: TRBD1; clone size: -; J gene: TRBJ1-1; CDR3 protein: CASGTGDNTEAFF; CDR3 DNA: TGTGCCAGTGGCACAGGGGATAACACTGAAGCTTTCTTT
V gene: TRBV7-9; D gene: TRBD1; clone size: -; J gene: TRBJ1-2; CDR3 protein: CASSPRGQPDYYGYTF; CDR3 DNA: TGTGCCAGCAGCCCTAGGGGACAGCCAGACTACTATGGCTACACCTTC
V gene: TRBV10-1; D gene: TRBD1; clone size: -; J gene: TRBJ2-1; CDR3 protein: CASSEGTGFYNEQFF; CDR3 DNA: TGCGCCAGCAGTGAAGGGACAGGGTTCTACAATGAGCAGTTCTTC
V gene: TRBV30; D gene: TRBD1; clone size: once; J gene: TRBJ1-5; CDR3 protein: CAWSRQPYRGKHSNQPQHF; CDR3 DNA: TGTGCCTGGAGTCGACAACCTTACAGGGGAAAGCATAGCAATCAGCCCCAGCATTTT
V gene: TRBV28; D gene: -; clone size: few; J gene: TRBJ1-5; CDR3 protein: CASSLFGGFGNQPQHF; CDR3 DNA: TGTGCCAGCAGTTTATTCGGGGGTTTTGGCAATCAGCCCCAGCATTTT
V gene: TRBV12-3/TRBV12-4; D gene: TRBD1; clone size: -; J gene: TRBJ1-2; CDR3 protein: CASSTGYGYTF; CDR3 DNA: TGTGCCAGCTCGACAGGGTACGGCTACACCTTC
V gene: TRBV30; D gene: -; clone size: -; J gene: TRBJ1-5; CDR3 protein: CAWSVGWGAPNQPQHF; CDR3 DNA: TGTGCCTGGAGTGTAGGCTGGGGAGCGCCGAATCAGCCCCAGCATTTT
V gene: TRBV9; D gene: TRBD2; clone size: -; J gene: TRBJ2-1; CDR3 protein: CASSVGLAGGYEQFF; CDR3 DNA: TGTGCCAGCAGCGTAGGGCTAGCGGGGGGATATGAGCAGTTCTTC
V gene: TRBV6-5; D gene: -; clone size: -; J gene: TRBJ1-6; CDR3 protein: CASSYSKGDNSPLHF; CDR3 DNA: TGTGCCAGCAGTTACTCGAAGGGAGATAATTCACCCCTCCACTTT
V gene: TRBV9; D gene: -; clone size: once; J gene: TRBJ2-3; CDR3 protein: CASSADGGAGDTQYF; CDR3 DNA: TGTGCCAGCAGCGCGGACGGAGGAGCGGGAGATACGCAGTATTTT
V gene: TRBV12-3/TRBV12-4; D gene: -; clone size: -; J gene: TRBJ1-2; CDR3 protein: CASTTALYGYTF; CDR3 DNA: TGTGCCAGCACGACAGCCCTCTATGGCTACACCTTC
V gene: TRBV7-2; D gene: TRBD2; clone size: -; J gene: TRBJ2-3; CDR3 protein: CASSLATPGGGGTDTQYF; CDR3 DNA: TGTGCCAGCAGCTTAGCGACCCCGGGAGGGGGTGGCACAGATACGCAGTATTTT
V gene: TRBV18; D gene: TRBD1; clone size: -; J gene: TRBJ1-1; CDR3 protein: CASSRDRNTEAFF; CDR3 DNA: TGTGCCAGCTCACGGGACAGGAACACTGAAGCTTTCTTT
V gene: TRBV5-6; D gene: -; clone size: -; J gene: TRBJ2-1; CDR3 protein: CASSLGGPGTQFF; CDR3 DNA: TGTGCCAGCAGCTTGGGGGGGCCGGGAACGCAGTTCTTC
V gene: TRBV12-3/TRBV12-4; D gene: -; clone size: -; J gene: TRBJ1-2; CDR3 protein: CASSGLYTF; CDR3 DNA: TGTGCCAGCTCAGGGCTGTACACCTTC
V gene: TRBV20-1; D gene: -; clone size: few; J gene: TRBJ1-2; CDR3 protein: CSTDSDYGYTF; CDR3 DNA: TGCAGTACCGACAGTGACTATGGCTACACCTTC
V gene: TRBV6-5; D gene: -; clone size: -; J gene: TRBJ1-2; CDR3 protein: CASSAQGSYYGYTF; CDR3 DNA: TGTGCCAGCAGCGCCCAGGGATCATACTATGGCTACACCTTC
V gene: TRBV5-4; D gene: -; clone size: -; J gene: TRBJ2-3; CDR3 protein: CASSSPPSTDTQYF; CDR3 DNA: TGTGCCAGCAGCTCCCCCCCTAGCACAGATACGCAGTATTTT
V gene: TRBV30; D gene: -; clone size: once; J gene: TRBJ1-5; CDR3 protein: CAWSSRGSNQPQHF; CDR3 DNA: TGTGCCTGGAGTAGCAGGGGAAGCAATCAGCCCCAGCATTTT
V gene: TRBV9; D gene: -; clone size: -; J gene: TRBJ2-1; CDR3 protein: CASSANSDEQFF; CDR3 DNA: TGTGCCAGCAGCGCGAACTCGGATGAGCAGTTCTTC
V gene: TRBV4-2; D gene: TRBD2; clone size: -; J gene: TRBJ2-3; CDR3 protein: CASSQVAGFGTDTQYF; CDR3 DNA: TGTGCCAGCAGCCAAGTAGCGGGCTTCGGCACAGATACGCAGTATTTT
V gene: TRBV12-3/TRBV12-4; D gene: -; clone size: -; J gene: TRBJ1-4; CDR3 protein: CASSADRREKLFF; CDR3 DNA: TGTGCCAGCTCAGCCGACAGACGGGAAAAACTGTTTTTT
V gene: TRBV2; D gene: -; clone size: -; J gene: TRBJ1-1; CDR3 protein: CASSERRNTEAFF; CDR3 DNA: TGTGCCAGCAGTGAACGCAGGAACACTGAAGCTTTCTTT
V gene: TRBV7-9; D gene: -; clone size: -; J gene: TRBJ2-2; CDR3 protein: CASSLLNTGELFF; CDR3 DNA: TGTGCCAGCAGCCTACTTAACACCGGGGAGCTGTTTTTT
V gene: TRBV27; D gene: TRBD1; clone size: -; J gene: TRBJ1-4; CDR3 protein: CASSWTGDGEKLFF; CDR3 DNA: TGTGCCAGCAGTTGGACAGGGGATGGCGAAAAACTGTTTTTT
V gene: TRBV12-3/TRBV12-4; D gene: -; clone size: -; J gene: TRBJ2-5; CDR3 protein: CASRWGVAETQYF; CDR3 DNA: TGTGCCAGCAGATGGGGGGTTGCAGAGACCCAGTACTTC
V gene: TRBV30; D gene: TRBD1; clone size: -; J gene: TRBJ1-2; CDR3 protein: CAWSPGGLDGYTF; CDR3 DNA: TGTGCCTGGAGTCCAGGGGGACTCGATGGCTACACCTTC
V gene: TRBV6-5; D gene: -; clone size: -; J gene: TRBJ1-1; CDR3 protein: CASSYLANTEAFF; CDR3 DNA: TGTGCCAGCAGTTACTTGGCCAACACTGAAGCTTTCTTT
V gene: TRBV4-2; D gene: TRBD2; clone size: -; J gene: TRBJ2-1; CDR3 protein: CASSHVSGGDYEQFF; CDR3 DNA: TGTGCCAGCAGCCACGTTAGCGGGGGGGACTATGAGCAGTTCTTC
V gene: TRBV5-1; D gene: -; clone size: -; J gene: TRBJ1-1; CDR3 protein: CASSLGGRPGTFF; CDR3 DNA: TGCGCCAGCAGCTTGGGGGGGCGCCCCGGGACTTTCTTT
V gene: TRBV9; D gene: -; clone size: -; J gene: TRBJ1-4; CDR3 protein: CASSVSSGANEKLFF; CDR3 DNA: TGTGCCAGCAGCGTATCGTCCGGGGCTAATGAAAAACTGTTTTTT
V gene: TRBV7-3; D gene: TRBD2; clone size: -; J gene: TRBJ2-1; CDR3 protein: CASSFLAGGPGEQFF; CDR3 DNA: TGTGCCAGCAGCTTTCTAGCGGGGGGACCCGGGGAGCAGTTCTTC
V gene: TRBV6-6; D gene: TRBD1; clone size: -; J gene: TRBJ1-1; CDR3 protein: CASSYSIGQGAEAFF; CDR3 DNA: TGTGCCAGCAGTTACTCGATTGGGCAGGGGGCGGAAGCTTTCTTT
V gene: TRBV18; D gene: TRBD1; clone size: -; J gene: TRBJ1-2; CDR3 protein: CASSPGQGINYGYTF; CDR3 DNA: TGTGCCAGCTCACCGGGACAGGGGATAAACTATGGCTACACCTTC
V gene: TRBV6-5; D gene: TRBD1; clone size: -; J gene: TRBJ1-6; CDR3 protein: CASSPRHRGNSPLHF; CDR3 DNA: TGTGCCAGCAGTCCCAGGCACAGGGGGAATTCACCCCTCCACTTT
V gene: TRBV2; D gene: -; clone size: -; J gene: TRBJ2-1; CDR3 protein: CARGASSSYNEQFF; CDR3 DNA: TGTGCCCGTGGGGCTTCGAGCTCCTACAATGAGCAGTTCTTC
V gene: TRBV10-3; D gene: TRBD2; clone size: -; J gene: TRBJ2-1; CDR3 protein: CAISPGTSGGAPYNEQFF; CDR3 DNA: TGTGCCATCAGCCCCGGGACTAGCGGGGGGGCCCCCTACAATGAGCAGTTCTTC
V gene: TRBV11-2; D gene: -; clone size: -; J gene: TRBJ2-3; CDR3 protein: CASSPGADTQYF; CDR3 DNA: TGTGCCAGCAGCCCGGGGGCAGATACGCAGTATTTT
V gene: TRBV30; D gene: TRBD1; clone size: -; J gene: TRBJ1-1; CDR3 protein: CAWSVGGATEAFF; CDR3 DNA: TGTGCCTGGAGTGTAGGGGGCGCGACTGAAGCTTTCTTT
V gene: TRBV4-2; D gene: TRBD1; clone size: -; J gene: TRBJ1-3; CDR3 protein: CASSQEGTGGSGNTIYF; CDR3 DNA: TGTGCCAGCAGCCAAGAGGGGACAGGGGGCTCTGGAAACACCATATATTTT
V gene: TRBV9; D gene: TRBD2; clone size: -; J gene: TRBJ2-1; CDR3 protein: CASSVGGRGEQFF; CDR3 DNA: TGTGCCAGCAGCGTGGGAGGGCGGGGTGAGCAGTTCTTC
V gene: TRBV18; D gene: -; clone size: -; J gene: TRBJ2-7; CDR3 protein: CASSFMLRDEQYF; CDR3 DNA: TGTGCCAGCTCATTCATGCTCCGAGACGAGCAGTACTTC
V gene: TRBV18; D gene: TRBD2; clone size: -; J gene: TRBJ2-1; CDR3 protein: CASSPGTSHYNEQFF; CDR3 DNA: TGTGCCAGCTCACCAGGGACTAGTCACTACAATGAGCAGTTCTTC
V gene: TRBV4-1; D gene: -; clone size: -; J gene: TRBJ2-7; CDR3 protein: CASSQDEGTRYEQYF; CDR3 DNA: TGCGCCAGCAGCCAAGATGAGGGTACACGCTACGAGCAGTACTTC